Below are 21 T cell receptor beta chains sequenced from a single sample in a study of T cell responses to AZD1222 COVID-19 vaccine. Clones were sequenced by immunoSEQ multiplex PCR, and TCRdb holds only the in-frame ones, with some missing. The data contain 150,000 or so clones, approximately 90% of them singletons. Here the sequenced sample was peripheral blood, taken on day 0 of AZD1222 vaccination. The receptor set was obtained from an adult in good health.

CDR3: CASSRAGERGGSYNEQFF. CDR3 in DNA: TGTGCCAGCAGCCGGGCGGGAGAACGGGGCGGATCCTACAATGAGCAGTTCTTC. This chain connects TRBV3-1 (or the pseudogene TRBV3-2) to TRBJ2-1; 7 bases map to TRBD2. Germline loops: CDR1 LGHDT, CDR2 YNNKEL (reference sequence). The CDR3 has 18 amino acids. V trimming: 4 bases; J trimming: 1 base; junction bases outside the gene matches: 13.

The V and J genes are TRBV15 and TRBJ2-7; 11 bases align to TRBD1. V lost 2 bases to trimming and J lost 4 bases; unmatched junction nucleotides: 7. The germline V gene has CDR1 LNHNV and CDR2 YYDKDF (reference sequence). The CDR3 is made up of 16 amino acids. The CDR3 DNA reads TGTGCCACCAGCAGATTCAGGACAGGGGGCGGATACGAGCAGTACTTC. Its translation is CATSRFRTGGGYEQYF.

In nucleotides, the CDR3 is TGTGCCAGCAGTGATGTACCGGGACGGGGAAAAAACATTCAGTACTTC. It is translated as CASSDVPGRGKNIQYF. V and J are TRBV6-1 and TRBJ2-4; D possibly matches TRBD1 or TRBD2 (5 bases each). Germline lookup yields CDR1 MNHNS and CDR2 SASEGT. V shed 3 bases and J shed 4 bases, with 16 bases lying between them. This CDR3 comprises 16 residues.

The rearrangement uses TRBV4-2 and TRBJ2-1; D possibly corresponds to TRBD2 (5 bases). Germline V gene lookup returns CDR1 LGHNA and CDR2 YNFKEQ. The CDR3 spans 18 residues. Trimming stripped 4 bases from V and 9 bases from J, with 28 bases between. The CDR3 loop is CASSRQTRPGKPSGEQFF. The CDR3 DNA reads as TGTGCCAGCAGCCGTCAGACGCGCCCGGGCAAACCAAGCGGTGAGCAGTTCTTC.

The CDR3 sequence is CASRSLGVGTGELFF. The CDR3 bases are TGTGCCAGCAGGTCGTTAGGAGTGGGCACCGGGGAGCTGTTTTTT. The V call is TRBV6-5, the J call TRBJ2-2; D unresolved. The CDR3 has 15 residues. Trimming shortened V by 6 bases and J by 4 bases, and 15 bases separated the two germline ends. Germline CDR1 MNHEY, CDR2 SVGAGI.

V is TRBV18 and J is TRBJ1-1; a weak D match, TRBD1 (5 bases). Trimming took off 4 bases at V and 2 bases at J, with 11 bases between the two ends. In germline, CDR1 is KGHSH, CDR2 LQKENI. The CDR3 length is 14 residues. CDR3 in amino acids: CASSRGTDNTEAFF. In DNA form, the CDR3 reads TGTGCCAGCTCACGAGGGACGGATAACACTGAAGCTTTCTTT.

V is TRBV24-1 and J is TRBJ1-4; maybe TRBD1 (5 bases). This CDR3 is built from 12 residues. Germline V gene sequence: CDR1 KGHDR, CDR2 SFDVKD. V was trimmed by 7 bases and J by 4 bases, leaving 6 bases between them. The CDR3 sequence: CATSGGNEKLFF. The CDR3, as DNA: TGTGCCACCAGCGGGGGTAATGAAAAACTGTTTTTT.

The rearrangement joins TRBV29-1 to TRBJ2-2; 12 nucleotides match TRBD1. Germline CDR1 SQVTM, CDR2 ANQGSEA. Trimming removed 4 bases from V and 0 bases from J; junction bases left unmatched: 12. This CDR3 contains 19 residues. The CDR3, as DNA: TGCAGCGTTGGTTCCGGGACAGGGGGCTTTCACTCGAACACCGGGGAGCTGTTTTTT. Its translation: CSVGSGTGGFHSNTGELFF.

This clone was seen only a few times. The chain combines TRBV2 with TRBJ1-5; D is ambiguous. The V end was cut by 7 bases, the J end by 7 bases, with 17 bases between. This CDR3 has 14 residues. Germline assignment: CDR1 SNHLY and CDR2 FYNNEI. As DNA, the CDR3 is TGTGCCAGCACTAAAGAGGGAGGGAACCAGCCCCAGCATTTT. It codes for CASTKEGGNQPQHF.

The rearrangement uses TRBV12-3 or TRBV12-4 and TRBJ1-1; no clear D gene. Deletions cut 3 bases from V and 4 bases from J, with 9 bases between. This CDR3 has 13 amino acids. The CDR3 sequence is CASSLTAGTEAFF. DNA of the CDR3: TGTGCCAGCAGTTTGACTGCGGGCACTGAAGCTTTCTTT.

This chain joins TRBV5-1 and TRBJ2-2; either TRBD1 or TRBD2 may supply D (5 bases each). In germline, CDR1 is SGHRS, CDR2 YFSETQ. V lost 4 bases to trimming and J lost 0 bases, with 10 bases between them. This CDR3 is 15 amino acids long. The chain's CDR3 is CASSRGGANTGELFF. The DNA for the CDR3 is TGCGCCAGCAGCCGGGGCGGCGCGAACACCGGGGAGCTGTTTTTT.

The sample holds a few counts of this clone. The rearrangement links TRBV6-2 or TRBV6-3 to TRBJ2-5; 14 positions agree with TRBD2. This CDR3 comprises 15 residues. Germline assignment: CDR1 MNHEY and CDR2 SVGEGT. V lost 6 bases to trimming and J lost 5 bases; unmatched junction nucleotides: 5. CDR3 sequence reads: CASSATSGGAETQYF. In DNA, the CDR3 is TGTGCCAGCAGCGCGACTAGCGGGGGGGCGGAGACCCAGTACTTC.

The chain recombines TRBV10-3 with TRBJ1-2; possibly TRBD1 for D (5 bases). With 0 bases removed from V and 0 bases from J, the gap between germline ends came to 8 bases. The CDR3 sequence is 15 residues long. Germline loops: CDR1 ENHRY, CDR2 SYGVKD. CDR3 DNA sequence: TGTGCCATCAGTGAGTCCGGGGCCGCTAACTATGGCTACACCTTC. It specifies CAISESGAANYGYTF.

The V and J genes are TRBV3-1 (or the pseudogene TRBV3-2) and TRBJ2-7, with 7 bases identical to TRBD2. V shed 0 bases and J 5 bases; nucleotides not matched to a gene: 7. The germline V gene has CDR1 LGHDT and CDR2 YNNKEL (reference sequence). This CDR3 region has 15 residues. In DNA form, the CDR3 reads TGTGCCAGCAGCCAAGATGGCCCTGGGGGGGACGAGCAGTACTTC. Amino acids: CASSQDGPGGDEQYF.

The chain joins TRBV27 to TRBJ1-2, with D possibly being TRBD1 (5 bases). CDR1 and CDR2 (germline): MNHEY, SMNVEV (reference sequence). The CDR3 has 13 residues. V lost 4 bases, J lost 2 bases, and 8 bases lay in between. In DNA form, the CDR3 reads TGTGCCAGCAGTTGGAGGGGCAACTATGGCTACACCTTC. It yields the protein CASSWRGNYGYTF.

This clone has only one observation. The rearrangement joins TRBV2 to TRBJ2-3; TRBD2 is a possible D gene (6 bases). The V end lost 6 bases, the J end lost 1 base, and 17 bases lay between the germline ends. Germline values: CDR1 SNHLY, CDR2 FYNNEI. This CDR3 comprises 16 residues. Here the CDR3 reads CASRGFRGWGTDTQYF. The CDR3 DNA reads as TGTGCCAGCAGAGGTTTTCGGGGGTGGGGCACAGATACGCAGTATTTT.

The chain uses TRBV7-9 and TRBJ1-1; D not certain. The V end lost 3 bases, the J end lost 10 bases, and 12 bases lay between the germline ends. The CDR3 runs 12 residues. The germline CDR1 and CDR2 sequences are SEHNR and FQNEAQ (reference sequence). Written as DNA, the CDR3 is TGTGCCAGCAGCTTGGGCCCCAACGCAGCTTTCTTT. This codes for CASSLGPNAAFF.

This CDR3 reads CASSPISVNGYTF. The CDR3 coding sequence is TGTGCCAGCAGCCCAATTTCGGTGAATGGCTACACCTTC. The chain combines TRBV12-3 or TRBV12-4 with TRBJ1-2; no definite D call. V dropped 6 bases and J dropped 6 bases, with 14 bases sitting between them. This CDR3 region has 13 residues.

The chain combines TRBV6-6 with TRBJ2-5; no reliable D call. This CDR3 comprises 12 residues. Germline V gene sequence: CDR1 MNHNY, CDR2 SVGAGI (reference sequence). V lost 7 bases and J 5 bases, leaving 11 bases between the germline ends. The CDR3 spells CASTFNAETQYF. The CDR3 nucleotides read TGTGCCAGCACCTTCAACGCGGAGACCCAGTACTTC.

The chain uses TRBV27 and TRBJ2-2; D is uncertain. Trimming cost V 6 bases and J 3 bases, with 14 bases left between them. The CDR3 has 15 residues. The V gene's germline CDR1 is MNHEY and CDR2 SMNVEV (reference sequence). This CDR3 is CASRELSSDTGELFF. In DNA form, the CDR3 reads TGTGCCAGCAGGGAACTATCCTCGGACACCGGGGAGCTGTTTTTT.

The CDR3 reads CASSASVGLNEAFF. The CDR3 nucleotides read TGTGCCAGCAGTGCTTCGGTGGGTTTGAATGAAGCTTTCTTT. The chain is built from TRBV2 and TRBJ1-1; D gene unclear. V was trimmed by 4 bases and J by 7 bases, leaving 16 bases between them. CDR3 length equals 14 residues. Germline-derived CDR1 and CDR2 are SNHLY and FYNNEI.